Following are 26 T cell receptor beta chains from one sample sequenced in a study of blood T cell repertoires in COVID-19 (dated by TCRdb to 2019 to 2021). Library preparation employed the immunoSEQ multiplex PCR assay. TCRdb took over this immuneACCESS table, retaining in-frame rearrangements with V and J assigned. Such tables are incomplete; in checked studies, under half of the missing clones stem from an unresolved V gene, and the remainder is unexplained. This sample gives about 150,000 clones in total; roughly 80% of them show up just once. 8.6% of the sample is taken by the ten largest. The sequenced sample was peripheral blood. The receptors here all came from a man between 50 and 59 years old with active or convalescent COVID-19.

The chain recombines TRBV28 with TRBJ1-5; no firm D call. The V end was cut by 0 bases, the J end by 1 base, with 7 bases between. The germline gives CDR1 MDHEN, CDR2 SYDVKM. This CDR3 is built from 15 residues. The CDR3 DNA reads TGTGCCAGCAGTTTATGGAGAGAAAGCAATCAGCCCCAGCATTTT. This encodes CASSLWRESNQPQHF.

The chain recombines TRBV2 with TRBJ2-3; 9 bases are a match to TRBD1. CDR1 is SNHLY, CDR2 FYNNEI, per germline. V shed 7 bases and J 5 bases; nucleotides not matched to a gene: 10. CDR3 size: 15 residues. The CDR3 protein is CASTLQGAEGDTQYF. The CDR3 region has the DNA TGTGCCAGCACCCTACAGGGGGCTGAAGGAGATACGCAGTATTTT.

This rearrangement joins TRBV19 to TRBJ2-1; possible D gene TRBD2, 5 bases. Between the trimmed V and J ends, which lost 3 bases and 5 bases, there was a span of 17 bases. The CDR3 runs 16 residues. CDR1 LNHDA and CDR2 SQIVND come from the germline V gene (reference sequence). The CDR3 region has the DNA TGTGCCAGTAGTATCCCAAGCGGACGTGGTAACAATGAGCAGTTCTTC. Residues: CASSIPSGRGNNEQFF.

J is TRBJ2-2 and V is TRBV7-6; no reliable D call. CDR3 length: 13 amino acids. Germline V gene sequence: CDR1 SGHVS, CDR2 FNYEAQ. Trimming removed 3 bases at V and 5 bases at J, with 7 bases between. In DNA, the CDR3 is TGTGCCAGCAGCTTCAGGTGGACCGGGGAGCTGTTTTTT. Translated: CASSFRWTGELFF.

The chain recombines TRBV11-2 with TRBJ2-3; the match to TRBD2 covers 7 bases. This CDR3 is built from 15 residues. V gave up 1 base and J gave up 4 bases; unmatched junction bases: 5. Germline V gives CDR1 SGHAT, CDR2 FQNNGV. The DNA for the CDR3 is TGTGCCAGCAGCTTAGTCCCCCTAGCGGCAGATACGCAGTATTTT. This codes for CASSLVPLAADTQYF.

CDR3 in amino acids: CASSYSALANGYNEQFF. CDR3 bases: TGTGCCAGCAGTTACTCTGCCCTAGCGAACGGCTACAATGAGCAGTTCTTC. The chain joins TRBV6-2 or TRBV6-3 to TRBJ2-1; D may be TRBD2 (6 bases). The CDR3 has 17 residues. Trimming stripped 0 bases from V and 3 bases from J, with 15 bases between. The germline gives CDR1 MNHEY, CDR2 SVGEGT.

The V gene is TRBV3-1 (or the pseudogene TRBV3-2), the J gene TRBJ1-1, with D maybe TRBD1 (5 bases). Germline loops: CDR1 LGHDT, CDR2 YNNKEL (reference sequence). Trimming pared 3 bases from V and 8 bases from J, leaving 10 bases between. This CDR3 contains 12 residues. Written as DNA, the CDR3 is TGTGCCAGCAGCCAGGGGCAGACCGAAGCTTTCTTT. Translated, it gives CASSQGQTEAFF.

The chain uses TRBV2 and TRBJ1-4; no definite D call. Trimming left V 4 bases short and J 7 bases short, with 13 bases between. The V gene's germline CDR1 is SNHLY and CDR2 FYNNEI. This CDR3 comprises 14 residues. The CDR3 sequence: CASSAGSESEKLFF. As DNA, the CDR3 is TGTGCCAGCAGTGCGGGGTCGGAGAGTGAAAAACTGTTTTTT.

The rearrangement links TRBV27 to TRBJ2-2; D is ambiguous. Germline assignment: CDR1 MNHEY and CDR2 SMNVEV (reference sequence). V lost 5 bases and J lost 5, with 9 bases in between. This CDR3 spans 13 amino acids. CDR3 coding DNA: TGTGCCAGCAGTCCCCGGAGAACCGGGGAGCTGTTTTTT. This encodes CASSPRRTGELFF.

This chain joins TRBV7-2 and TRBJ2-3; D gene unclear. Deletions cut 4 bases from V and 1 base from J, with 6 bases between. The CDR3 covers 13 residues. The germline gives CDR1 SGHTA, CDR2 FQGNSA. CDR3 in amino acids: CASSSFGTDTQYF. The DNA of the CDR3 is TGTGCCAGCAGCTCTTTCGGCACAGATACGCAGTATTTT. The full variable domain, completed using reference TRBV7-2 and TRBJ2-3, is GAGVSQSPSNKVTEKGKDVELRCDPISGHTALYWYRQSLGQGLEFLIYFQGNSAPDKSGLPSDRFSAERTGGSVSTLTIQRTQQEDSAVYLCASSSFGTDTQYFGPGTRLTVL.

J is TRBJ1-4 and V is TRBV25-1; D gene ambiguous. Germline CDR1 reads MGHDK; CDR2 reads SYGVNS. The V end was cut by 4 bases, the J end by 4 bases, with 13 bases between. The CDR3 covers 15 residues. This CDR3 is CASSGPAGFNEKLFF. Here the CDR3 DNA reads TGTGCCAGCAGTGGCCCAGCAGGCTTTAATGAAAAACTGTTTTTT.

The chain is built from TRBV5-1 and TRBJ2-1; TRBD2 matches 15 bases. Germline assignment: CDR1 SGHRS and CDR2 YFSETQ. Losses at the gene ends were 2 bases for V and 2 bases for J; bases not matched to a gene: 8. This CDR3 is built from 19 residues. The CDR3: CASSLGLAGGPGPYNEQFF. The CDR3 nucleotides are TGCGCCAGCAGCTTAGGACTAGCGGGAGGGCCGGGGCCCTACAATGAGCAGTTCTTC.

V gene TRBV11-3 combines with J gene TRBJ2-2; TRBD1 matches 9 bases. Germline V CDR1 and CDR2: SGHNT, YENEEA. The V and J ends lost 5 bases and 7 bases, in that order; junction bases with no gene match: 8. The CDR3 has 15 amino acids. The CDR3 DNA reads TGTGCCAGCAGCAAATCGACAGGGGGAAGCGGGGAGCTGTTTTTT. This encodes CASSKSTGGSGELFF.

The chain is built from TRBV4-1 and TRBJ2-1, with a tentative D call TRBD1 (7 bases). This CDR3 is 17 amino acids long. Germline V lookup: CDR1 MGHRA, CDR2 YSYEKL. Trimming left V 4 bases short and J 9 bases short, with 25 bases between. The CDR3 is CASSRRGQGGEQVEQFF. The DNA for the CDR3 is TGCGCCAGCAGCCGCCGCGGGCAGGGGGGAGAACAAGTTGAGCAGTTCTTC.

The gene calls are TRBV19 and TRBJ2-3; 9 nucleotides line up with TRBD1. The CDR3 is made up of 19 amino acids. Looked up from germline, CDR1 is LNHDA and CDR2 is SQIVND (reference sequence). V trimming: 5 bases; J trimming: 2 bases; junction bases outside the gene matches: 17. CDR3 in amino acids: CASSRRGQGVMLTTDTQYF. In DNA form, the CDR3 reads TGTGCCAGTAGTCGGAGGGGACAGGGAGTCATGCTAACCACAGATACGCAGTATTTT.

The rearrangement links TRBV20-1 to TRBJ2-5, with 7 nucleotides matching TRBD2. Germline V gives CDR1 DFQATT, CDR2 SNEGSKA (reference sequence). V dropped 3 bases and J dropped 3; count of bases not matched to a gene: 1. The CDR3 is 12 residues long. The CDR3 DNA reads as TGCAGTGCTAGTGCGGGGGAAGAGACCCAGTACTTC. Translation: CSASAGEETQYF.

The CDR3 loop reads CASSQVPAGGQPQHF. The CDR3 coding sequence is TGCGCCAGCAGCCAAGTTCCGGCAGGGGGTCAGCCCCAGCATTTT. This rearrangement joins TRBV4-1 to TRBJ1-5, with TRBD1 matching 7 bases. After removal of 1 base from V and 6 bases from J, the junction contained 6 bases not matched to a gene. Germline V gene data show CDR1 as MGHRA and CDR2 as YSYEKL. The CDR3 spans 15 residues.

The chain uses TRBV6-5 and TRBJ2-7; TRBD2 matches 11 bases. The CDR3 covers 15 residues. Germline V gene sequence: CDR1 MNHEY, CDR2 SVGAGI. The V gene end was trimmed by 0 bases and the J gene end by 2 bases; junction bases not matched to a gene: 0. In DNA, the CDR3 is TGTGCCAGCAGTTACTCTAGCGGGAGGGCCTACGAGCAGTACTTC. It codes for CASSYSSGRAYEQYF.

This chain joins TRBV4-1 and TRBJ1-2; D perhaps matches TRBD1 (6 bases). V was clipped by 0 bases and J by 7 bases, with 21 bases between them. Germline V gives CDR1 MGHRA, CDR2 YSYEKL. This CDR3 region has 17 residues. The DNA for the CDR3 is TGCGCCAGCAGCCAAGAAGATGGGGGGGGGCCCCCGGGTGGCTACACCTTC. Translated: CASSQEDGGGPPGGYTF.

This chain connects TRBV6-5 to TRBJ2-7; TRBD1 might be the D (6 bases). V lost 6 bases and J lost 2, with 14 bases in between. Looked up from germline, CDR1 is MNHEY and CDR2 is SVGAGI. The CDR3 contains 14 residues. CDR3 protein: CASSPGHPTYEQYF. CDR3 nucleotides: TGTGCCAGCAGCCCGGGACACCCTACCTACGAGCAGTACTTC.

This sequence joins TRBV4-1 and TRBJ1-5; 9 positions agree with TRBD1. The CDR3 is made up of 15 amino acids. V shed 2 bases, J shed 4 bases, and the junction held 3 bases outside the gene matches. From germline, CDR1 is MGHRA and CDR2 YSYEKL. The CDR3: CASSQYGQGNQPQHF. Here the CDR3 DNA reads TGCGCCAGCAGCCAATACGGACAGGGGAATCAGCCCCAGCATTTT.

V usage is TRBV18 and J usage is TRBJ1-6; TRBD1 agrees at 9 bases. The J segment lost 8 bases and the V segment lost 5 bases, leaving 4 bases of the junction unmatched. The CDR3 runs to 14 residues. Germline CDR1 and CDR2: KGHSH and LQKENI. The CDR3 DNA is TGTGCCAGCTCATCGGGACAGGGAGATTCACCCCTCCACTTT. It specifies CASSSGQGDSPLHF.

The chain carries TRBV5-4 and TRBJ1-2, with a possible D match to TRBD1 (5 bases). Germline CDR1 reads SGHNT; CDR2 reads YYREEE (reference sequence). The CDR3 sequence is 16 residues long. Trimming removed 1 base from V and 7 bases from J, with 20 bases in between. For the CDR3, the DNA is TGTGCCAGCAGCTTGAGGGGATGGGTGGTAAAAGGTGGCTACACCTTC. Protein: CASSLRGWVVKGGYTF.

This chain joins TRBV5-6 and TRBJ1-4, with 7 nucleotides matching TRBD1. The CDR3 totals 13 residues. From germline, CDR1 is SGHDT and CDR2 YYEEEE. The J segment lost 8 bases and the V segment lost 7 bases, leaving 8 bases of the junction unmatched. CDR3 residues: CASGNRGGEKLFF. CDR3 DNA: TGTGCCAGCGGTAACAGGGGCGGAGAAAAACTGTTTTTT.

This sequence joins TRBV6-5 and TRBJ1-1, with a weak D call TRBD1 (6 bases). CDR3 length equals 13 residues. The V gene's germline CDR1 is MNHEY and CDR2 SVGAGI. V lost 0 bases, J lost 11 bases, and 13 bases lay in between. The CDR3 protein is CASSYSGSQGAFF. CDR3 bases: TGTGCCAGCAGTTACTCGGGGAGTCAGGGGGCTTTCTTT.

The chain joins TRBV3-1 (or the pseudogene TRBV3-2) to TRBJ2-7; 7 bases fit TRBD1. The germline gives CDR1 LGHDT, CDR2 YNNKEL (reference sequence). The V segment lost 1 base and the J segment 2 bases; nucleotides outside the gene matches: 5. The CDR3 has 15 amino acids. CDR3 sequence: CASSQVPGQPYEQYF. The CDR3 region has the DNA TGTGCCAGCAGCCAAGTCCCGGGACAGCCCTACGAGCAGTACTTC.